The 6 T cell receptor beta chains below were found in one sample sequenced in a study of cytomegalovirus exposure and HLA in healthy donors. 13 Jbeta primers and 60 Vbeta primers were used for the PCR. Assay used: immunoSEQ multiplex PCR; TCRdb lists only in-frame clones, some missing. The sample records about 94,000 clones, around 69% being singletons. Source material: PBMCs. The receptors were gathered from a man aged 30 to 45 in good health and CMV-seronegative.

CDR3 coding DNA: TGTGCCAGTAACCCGGCGGGCGGTGAAAAACTGTTTTTT. Amino acids: CASNPAGGEKLFF. The V gene is TRBV18, the J gene TRBJ1-4; D is unclear. The germline CDR1 and CDR2 sequences are KGHSH and LQKENI. This CDR3 is built from 13 residues. The V gene lost 9 bases and the J gene lost 7 bases, with 15 bases spanning the gap.

This clone showed up just a few times. The CDR3 DNA is TGTGCCAGCAGTCCGCCGGGACAGGGTAGGGAGACCCAGTACTTC. Amino acid sequence: CASSPPGQGRETQYF. V and J are TRBV6-5 and TRBJ2-5, with 9 bases fitting TRBD1. This CDR3 comprises 15 residues. The V gene end was trimmed by 5 bases and the J gene end by 5 bases; junction bases not matched to a gene: 9. Germline CDR1 and CDR2: MNHEY and SVGAGI.

The chain recombines TRBV7-9 with TRBJ2-3; D perhaps matches TRBD1 (6 bases). Germline CDR1 reads SEHNR; CDR2 reads FQNEAQ (reference sequence). This CDR3 comprises 13 residues. V dropped 3 bases and J dropped 14 bases, with 18 bases sitting between them. This CDR3 reads CASSFGSQTGGYF. The CDR3, as DNA: TGTGCCAGCAGCTTCGGAAGTCAGACAGGCGGGTATTTT.

This rearrangement joins TRBV9 to TRBJ1-2; 8 positions agree with TRBD1. The length of the CDR3 is 16 residues. Germline loops: CDR1 SGDLS, CDR2 YYNGEE. V was pared by 3 bases and J by 3 bases, with 10 bases of the junction left unmatched. The CDR3 loop reads CASSASTGALDYGYTF. CDR3 coding DNA: TGTGCCAGCAGCGCGTCGACAGGGGCTCTGGACTATGGCTACACCTTC.

V is TRBV6-5 and J is TRBJ2-7, with D uncertain. Germline CDR1 MNHEY, CDR2 SVGAGI. Trimming cost V 2 bases and J 2 bases, with 13 bases left between them. This CDR3 contains 15 residues. CDR3 sequence (DNA): TGTGCCAGCAGTTACGACCGGAGACCCACCTACGAGCAGTACTTC. Its protein is CASSYDRRPTYEQYF.

The V gene is TRBV27, the J gene TRBJ1-1; 8 bases agree with TRBD1. V gave up 8 bases and J gave up 11 bases; unmatched junction bases: 10. The CDR3 runs to 12 residues. Germline V lookup: CDR1 MNHEY, CDR2 SMNVEV (reference sequence). The CDR3 here is CASRTGWREAFF. The CDR3, as DNA: TGTGCCAGCCGGACAGGGTGGCGGGAGGCTTTCTTT.